This T cell receptor beta chain was identified in a study of cytomegalovirus exposure and HLA in healthy donors. Study-level results: Across donors, sequencing depth was assumed by presence/absence analyses to be roughly uniform.

About this clone: No antigen is known for it.

Deletions cut 4 bases from V and 7 bases from J, with 17 bases between. The CDR3 totals 16 residues. Germline CDR1 is LGHNA and CDR2 is YNFKEQ. A multiplex PCR was run with 60 Vbeta primers and 13 Jbeta primers. Clones were sequenced by immunoSEQ multiplex PCR, and TCRdb holds only the in-frame ones, with some missing. The table shows about 60,000 clones, with approximately 63% occurring only once. The rearrangement uses TRBV4-2 and TRBJ1-6; the D gene is possibly TRBD1 (6 bases). Sample: PBMCs. This TCR came from a woman aged 55-75 years in good health and CMV-seropositive. The CDR3 bases are TGTGCCAGCAGCCCCTCTTGGGGGCCTAACAATTCACCCCTCCACTTT. This gives the protein CASSPSWGPNNSPLHF.